This TCR beta chain comes out of a study of naive and memory T cell subsets. Overall study results and limits: Possibly reflecting memory cells re-expressing CD45RA, a few larger clonotypes occurred in naive repertoires, especially CD8. In naive cells, over 90% of TCR sequences were seen only once.

As regards this clonotype: Its cognate antigen is unknown. Compared with germline, one end of the junction differs, possibly owing to a read error.

Both TRBC1 and TRBC2 were covered by a beta constant-region primer of two equimolar oligonucleotides. The ligated cDNA underwent four PCR rounds using SP2 and nested alpha and beta constant-region primers. TCRdb reprocessed the UMI-ligation and nested PCR reads with MiXCR, giving one entry per CDR3 protein. This sample carries fewer than 150,000 distinct CDR3 sequences, roughly a fifth of them seen once, and the ten largest clones take approximately 0.58%. The CDR3 runs 13 residues. Germline values: CDR1 MNHEY, CDR2 SMNVEV (reference sequence). The sample was naive CD8+ T cells from blood. The sequence came from a human donor in good health. J is TRBJ2-7 and V is TRBV27; D not certain. For the CDR3, the DNA is TGTGCCACCGCGACCGGTACCCCCTACGAGCGGTACTTC. This sequence encodes CATATGTPYERYF.